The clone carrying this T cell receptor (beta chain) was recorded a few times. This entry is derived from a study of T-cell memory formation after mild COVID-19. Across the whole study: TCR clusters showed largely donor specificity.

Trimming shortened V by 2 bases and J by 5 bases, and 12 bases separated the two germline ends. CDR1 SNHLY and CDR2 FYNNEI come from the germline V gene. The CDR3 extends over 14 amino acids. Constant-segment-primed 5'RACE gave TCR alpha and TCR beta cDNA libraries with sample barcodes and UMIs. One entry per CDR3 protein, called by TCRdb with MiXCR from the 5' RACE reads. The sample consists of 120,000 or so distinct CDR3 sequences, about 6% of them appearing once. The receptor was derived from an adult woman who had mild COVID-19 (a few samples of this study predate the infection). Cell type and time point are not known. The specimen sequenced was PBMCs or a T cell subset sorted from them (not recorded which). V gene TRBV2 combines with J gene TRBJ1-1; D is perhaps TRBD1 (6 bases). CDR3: CASSELPQGTEAFF. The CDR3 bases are TGTGCCAGCAGTGAACTCCCCCAGGGGACTGAAGCTTTCTTT.